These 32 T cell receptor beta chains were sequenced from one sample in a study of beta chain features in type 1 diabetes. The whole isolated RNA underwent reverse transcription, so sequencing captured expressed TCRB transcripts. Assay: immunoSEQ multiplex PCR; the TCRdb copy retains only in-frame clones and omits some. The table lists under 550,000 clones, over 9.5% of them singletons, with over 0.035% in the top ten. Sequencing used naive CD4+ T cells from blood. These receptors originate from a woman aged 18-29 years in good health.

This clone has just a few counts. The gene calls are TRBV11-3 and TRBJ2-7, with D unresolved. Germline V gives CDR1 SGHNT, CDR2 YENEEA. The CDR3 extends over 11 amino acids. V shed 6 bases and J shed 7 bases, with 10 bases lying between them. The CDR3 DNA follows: TGTGCCAGCAGGGAAACGGAGGAGCAGTACTTC. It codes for CASRETEEQYF.

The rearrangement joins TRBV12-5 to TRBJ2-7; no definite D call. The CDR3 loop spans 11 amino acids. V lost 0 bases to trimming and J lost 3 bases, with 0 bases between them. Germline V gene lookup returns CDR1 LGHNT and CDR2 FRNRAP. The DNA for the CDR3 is TGTGCTAGTGGTTTGGTCTACGAGCAGTACTTC. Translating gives CASGLVYEQYF.

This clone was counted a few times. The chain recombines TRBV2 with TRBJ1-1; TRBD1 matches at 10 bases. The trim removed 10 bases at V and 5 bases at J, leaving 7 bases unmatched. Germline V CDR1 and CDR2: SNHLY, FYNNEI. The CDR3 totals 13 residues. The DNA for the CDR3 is TGTGCCACCGCCGGGACAGGGGTAACTGAAGCTTTCTTT. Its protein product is CATAGTGVTEAFF. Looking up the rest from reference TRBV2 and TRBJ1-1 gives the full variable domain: EPEVTQTPSHQVTQMGQEVILRCVPISNHLYFYWYRQILGQKVEFLVSFYNNEISEKSEIFDDQFSVERPDGSNFTLKIRSTKLEDSAMYFCATAGTGVTEAFFGQGTRLTVV.

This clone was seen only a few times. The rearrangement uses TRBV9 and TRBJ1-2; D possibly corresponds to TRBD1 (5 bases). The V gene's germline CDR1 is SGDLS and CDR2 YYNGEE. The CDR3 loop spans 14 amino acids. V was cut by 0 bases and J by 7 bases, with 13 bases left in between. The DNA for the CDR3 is TGTGCCAGCAGCGTAGCAAGCCAGGGTCTTGGCTACACCTTC. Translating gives CASSVASQGLGYTF.

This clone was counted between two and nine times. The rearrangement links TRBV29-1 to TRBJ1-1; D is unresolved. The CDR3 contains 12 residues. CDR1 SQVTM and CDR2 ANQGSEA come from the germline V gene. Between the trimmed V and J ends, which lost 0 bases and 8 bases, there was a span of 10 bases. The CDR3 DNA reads TGCAGCGTTGAAGATGGTGGAAACGAAGCTTTCTTT. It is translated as CSVEDGGNEAFF.

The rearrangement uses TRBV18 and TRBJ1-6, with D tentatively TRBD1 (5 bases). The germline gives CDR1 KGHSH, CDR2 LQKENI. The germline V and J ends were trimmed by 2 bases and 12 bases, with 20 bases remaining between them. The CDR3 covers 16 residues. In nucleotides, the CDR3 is TGTGCCAGCTCACCATCCACACAGGACGGGGGTTTACCCCTCCACTTT. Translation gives CASSPSTQDGGLPLHF.

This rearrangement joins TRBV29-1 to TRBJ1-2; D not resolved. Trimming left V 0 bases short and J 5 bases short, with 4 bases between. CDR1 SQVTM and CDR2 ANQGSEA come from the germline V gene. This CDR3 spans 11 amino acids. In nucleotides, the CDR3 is TGCAGCGTTGAAGAGGGATATGGCTACACCTTC. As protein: CSVEEGYGYTF.

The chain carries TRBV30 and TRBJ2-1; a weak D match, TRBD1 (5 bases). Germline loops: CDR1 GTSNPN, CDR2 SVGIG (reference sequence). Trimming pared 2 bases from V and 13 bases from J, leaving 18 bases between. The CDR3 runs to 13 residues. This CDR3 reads CAWSSTHRGDQFF. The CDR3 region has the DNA TGTGCCTGGAGTTCAACTCATAGGGGTGATCAGTTCTTC.

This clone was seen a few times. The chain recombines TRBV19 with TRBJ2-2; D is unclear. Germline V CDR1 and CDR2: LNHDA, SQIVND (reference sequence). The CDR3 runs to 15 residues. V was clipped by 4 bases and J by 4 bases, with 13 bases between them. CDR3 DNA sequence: TGTGCCAGTAGTAGCCTCGGCGGCGTCACCGGGGAGCTGTTTTTT. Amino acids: CASSSLGGVTGELFF.

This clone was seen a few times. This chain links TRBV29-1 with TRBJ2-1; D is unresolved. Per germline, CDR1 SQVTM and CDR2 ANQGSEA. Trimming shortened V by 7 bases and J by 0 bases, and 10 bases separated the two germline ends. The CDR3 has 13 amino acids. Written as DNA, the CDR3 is TGCAGCGCCGCGGAGAGCTCCTACAATGAGCAGTTCTTC. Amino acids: CSAAESSYNEQFF.

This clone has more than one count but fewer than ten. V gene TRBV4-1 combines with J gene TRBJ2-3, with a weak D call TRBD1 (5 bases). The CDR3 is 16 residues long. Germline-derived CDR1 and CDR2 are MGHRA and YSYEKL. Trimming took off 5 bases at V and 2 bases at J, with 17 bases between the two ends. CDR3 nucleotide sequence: TGCGCCAGCAGCAAAAGGGGTTCGCGATACACAGATACGCAGTATTTT. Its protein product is CASSKRGSRYTDTQYF.

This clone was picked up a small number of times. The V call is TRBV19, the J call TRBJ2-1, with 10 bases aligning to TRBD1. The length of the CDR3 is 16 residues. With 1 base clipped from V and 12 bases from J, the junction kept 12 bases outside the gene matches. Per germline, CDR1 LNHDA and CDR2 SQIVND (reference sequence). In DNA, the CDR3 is TGTGCCAGTAGTATAGTGTCAGGGGACAGGGGTTCGGTGCAGTTCTTC. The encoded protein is CASSIVSGDRGSVQFF.

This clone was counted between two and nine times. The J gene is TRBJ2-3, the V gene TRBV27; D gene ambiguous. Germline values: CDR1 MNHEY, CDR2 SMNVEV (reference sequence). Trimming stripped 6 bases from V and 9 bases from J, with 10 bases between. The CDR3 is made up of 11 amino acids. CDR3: CASRGGWTQYF. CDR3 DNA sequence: TGTGCCAGCAGAGGTGGGTGGACGCAGTATTTT.

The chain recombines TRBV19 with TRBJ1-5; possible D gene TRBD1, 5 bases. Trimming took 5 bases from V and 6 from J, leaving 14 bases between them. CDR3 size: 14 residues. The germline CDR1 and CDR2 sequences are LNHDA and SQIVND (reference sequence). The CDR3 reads CASSPDRLGQPQHF. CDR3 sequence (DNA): TGTGCCAGTAGTCCCGACAGACTCGGTCAGCCCCAGCATTTT. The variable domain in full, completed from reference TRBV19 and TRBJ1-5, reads DGGITQSPKYLFRKEGQNVTLSCEQNLNHDAMYWYRQDPGQGLRLIYYSQIVNDFQKGDIAEGYSVSREKKESFPLTVTSAQKNPTAFYLCASSPDRLGQPQHFGDGTRLSIL.

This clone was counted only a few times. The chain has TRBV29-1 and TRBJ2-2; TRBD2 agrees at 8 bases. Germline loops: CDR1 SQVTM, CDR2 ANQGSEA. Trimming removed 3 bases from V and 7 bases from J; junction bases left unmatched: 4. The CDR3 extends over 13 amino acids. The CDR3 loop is CSVDRAGDGELFF. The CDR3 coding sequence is TGCAGCGTTGATAGAGCGGGGGACGGGGAGCTGTTTTTT.

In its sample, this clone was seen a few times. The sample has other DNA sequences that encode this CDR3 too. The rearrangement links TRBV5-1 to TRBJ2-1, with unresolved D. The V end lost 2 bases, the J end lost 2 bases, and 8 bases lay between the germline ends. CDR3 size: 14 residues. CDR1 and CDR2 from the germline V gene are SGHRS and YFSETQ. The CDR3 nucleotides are TGCGCCAGCAGCTTAACCCCTGCCTACAATGAGCAGTTCTTC. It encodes CASSLTPAYNEQFF.

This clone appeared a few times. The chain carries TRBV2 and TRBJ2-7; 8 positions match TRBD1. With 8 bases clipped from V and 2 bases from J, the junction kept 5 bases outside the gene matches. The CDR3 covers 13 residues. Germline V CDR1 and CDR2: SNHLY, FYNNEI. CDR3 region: CASAGQVPYEQYV. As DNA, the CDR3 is TGTGCCAGCGCGGGACAGGTTCCCTACGAGCAGTACGTC.

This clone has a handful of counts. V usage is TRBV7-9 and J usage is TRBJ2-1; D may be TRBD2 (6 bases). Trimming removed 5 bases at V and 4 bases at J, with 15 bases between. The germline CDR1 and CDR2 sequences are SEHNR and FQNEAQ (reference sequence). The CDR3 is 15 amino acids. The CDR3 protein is CASSPGLSNYNEQFF. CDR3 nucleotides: TGTGCCAGCAGCCCTGGACTATCCAATTACAATGAGCAGTTCTTC.

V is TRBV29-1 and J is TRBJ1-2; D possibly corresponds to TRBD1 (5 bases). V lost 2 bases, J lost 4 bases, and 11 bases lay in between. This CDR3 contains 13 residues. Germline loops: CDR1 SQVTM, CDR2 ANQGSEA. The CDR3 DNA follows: TGCAGCGTTGAATCCAGGGTGGGCTATGGCTACACCTTC. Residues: CSVESRVGYGYTF.

The CDR3 protein is CASSQGGTSYNEQFF. Written as DNA, the CDR3 is TGCGCCAGCAGCCAAGGGGGGACTAGCTACAATGAGCAGTTCTTC. The chain employs TRBV4-3 and TRBJ2-1, with 8 bases aligning to TRBD2. With 1 base clipped from V and 3 bases from J, the junction kept 2 bases outside the gene matches. Looked up from germline, CDR1 is LGHNA and CDR2 is YSLEER. CDR3 length: 15 amino acids.

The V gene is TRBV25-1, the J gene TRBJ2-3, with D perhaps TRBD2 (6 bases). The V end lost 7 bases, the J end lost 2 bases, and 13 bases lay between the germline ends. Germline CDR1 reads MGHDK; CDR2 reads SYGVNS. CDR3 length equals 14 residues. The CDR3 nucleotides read TGTGCCAGCACTGGCCGGGGGAACACAGATACGCAGTATTTT. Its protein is CASTGRGNTDTQYF. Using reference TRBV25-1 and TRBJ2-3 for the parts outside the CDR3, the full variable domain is EADIYQTPRYLVIGTGKKITLECSQTMGHDKMYWYQQDPGMELHLIHYSYGVNSTEKGDLSSESTVSRIRTEHFPLTLESARPSHTSQYLCASTGRGNTDTQYFGPGTRLTVL.

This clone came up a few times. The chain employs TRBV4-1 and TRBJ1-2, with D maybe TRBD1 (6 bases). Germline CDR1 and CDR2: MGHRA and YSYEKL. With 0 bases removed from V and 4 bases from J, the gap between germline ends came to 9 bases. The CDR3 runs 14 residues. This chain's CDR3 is CASSQDQGSYGYTF. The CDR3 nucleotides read TGCGCCAGCAGCCAAGATCAGGGGAGCTATGGCTACACCTTC.

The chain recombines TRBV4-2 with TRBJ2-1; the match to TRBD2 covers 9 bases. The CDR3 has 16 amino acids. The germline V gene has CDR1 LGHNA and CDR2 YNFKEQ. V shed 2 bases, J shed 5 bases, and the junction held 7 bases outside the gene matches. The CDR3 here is CASSQRGVAGDNEQFF. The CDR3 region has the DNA TGTGCCAGCAGCCAACGCGGAGTAGCGGGGGACAATGAGCAGTTCTTC.

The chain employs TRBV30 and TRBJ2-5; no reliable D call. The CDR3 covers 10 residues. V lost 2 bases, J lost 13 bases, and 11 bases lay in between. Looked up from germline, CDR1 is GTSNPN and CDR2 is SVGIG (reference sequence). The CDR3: CAWSRVRTYF. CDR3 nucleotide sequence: TGTGCCTGGAGTCGAGTACGGACGTACTTC.

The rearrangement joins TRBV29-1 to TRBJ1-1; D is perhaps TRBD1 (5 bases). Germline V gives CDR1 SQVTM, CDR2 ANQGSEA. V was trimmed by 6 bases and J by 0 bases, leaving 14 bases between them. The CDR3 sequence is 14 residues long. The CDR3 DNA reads TGCAGCGTCTCAAAAGGGGTCTTGAACACTGAAGCTTTCTTT. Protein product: CSVSKGVLNTEAFF.

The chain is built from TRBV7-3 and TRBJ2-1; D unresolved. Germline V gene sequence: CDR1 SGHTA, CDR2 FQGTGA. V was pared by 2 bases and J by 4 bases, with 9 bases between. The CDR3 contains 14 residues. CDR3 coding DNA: TGTGCCAGCAGCTTAGCCCACAGTTACAATGAGCAGTTCTTC. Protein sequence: CASSLAHSYNEQFF.

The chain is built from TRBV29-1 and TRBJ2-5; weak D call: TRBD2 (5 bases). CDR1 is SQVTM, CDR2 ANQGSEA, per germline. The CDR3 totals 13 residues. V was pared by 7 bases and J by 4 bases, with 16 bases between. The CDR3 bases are TGCAGCGGTGGAGGAAGAGCCTCAGAGACCCAGTACTTC. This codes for CSGGGRASETQYF.

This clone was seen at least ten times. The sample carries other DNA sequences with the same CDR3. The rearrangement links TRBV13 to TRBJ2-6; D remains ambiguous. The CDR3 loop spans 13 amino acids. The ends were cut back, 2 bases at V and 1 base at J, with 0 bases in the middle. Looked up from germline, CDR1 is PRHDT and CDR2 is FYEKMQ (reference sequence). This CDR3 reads CASSLSGANVLTF. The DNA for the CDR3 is TGTGCCAGCAGCTTATCTGGGGCCAACGTCCTGACTTTC. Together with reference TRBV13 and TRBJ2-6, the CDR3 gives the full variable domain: AAGVIQSPRHLIKEKRETATLKCYPIPRHDTVYWYQQGPGQDPQFLISFYEKMQSDKGSIPDRFSAQQFSDYHSELNMSSLELGDSALYFCASSLSGANVLTFGAGSRLTVL.

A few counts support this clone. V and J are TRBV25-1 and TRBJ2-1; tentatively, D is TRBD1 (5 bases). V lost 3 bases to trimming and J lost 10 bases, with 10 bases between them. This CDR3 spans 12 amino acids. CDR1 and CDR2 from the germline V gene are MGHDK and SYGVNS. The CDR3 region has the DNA TGTGCCAGCAGTGACCCAGGGTTAGAGCAGTTCTTC. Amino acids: CASSDPGLEQFF.

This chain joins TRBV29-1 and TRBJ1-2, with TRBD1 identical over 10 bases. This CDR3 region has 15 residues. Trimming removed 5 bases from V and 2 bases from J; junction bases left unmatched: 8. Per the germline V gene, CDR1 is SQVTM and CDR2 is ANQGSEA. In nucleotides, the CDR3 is TGCAGCGTTCGGGACAGGGGCGAAGGAAACTATGGCTACACCTTC. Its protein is CSVRDRGEGNYGYTF. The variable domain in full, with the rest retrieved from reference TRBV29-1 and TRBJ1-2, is SAVISQKPSRDICQRGTSLTIQCQVDSQVTMMFWYRQQPGQSLTLIATANQGSEATYESGFVIDKFPISRPNLTFSTLTVSNMSPEDSSIYLCSVRDRGEGNYGYTFGSGTRLTVV.

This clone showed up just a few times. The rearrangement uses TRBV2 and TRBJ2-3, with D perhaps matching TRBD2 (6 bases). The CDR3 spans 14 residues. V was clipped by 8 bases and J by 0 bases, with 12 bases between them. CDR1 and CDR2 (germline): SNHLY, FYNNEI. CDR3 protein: CASAAGSSTDTQYF. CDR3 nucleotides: TGTGCCAGCGCAGCGGGTTCTAGCACAGATACGCAGTATTTT.

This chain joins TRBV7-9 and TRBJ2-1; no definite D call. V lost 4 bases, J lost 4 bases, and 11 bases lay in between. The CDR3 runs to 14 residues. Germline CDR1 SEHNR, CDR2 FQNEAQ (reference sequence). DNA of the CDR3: TGTGCCAGCAGCTCCGATTCAACTTACAATGAGCAGTTCTTC. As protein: CASSSDSTYNEQFF.